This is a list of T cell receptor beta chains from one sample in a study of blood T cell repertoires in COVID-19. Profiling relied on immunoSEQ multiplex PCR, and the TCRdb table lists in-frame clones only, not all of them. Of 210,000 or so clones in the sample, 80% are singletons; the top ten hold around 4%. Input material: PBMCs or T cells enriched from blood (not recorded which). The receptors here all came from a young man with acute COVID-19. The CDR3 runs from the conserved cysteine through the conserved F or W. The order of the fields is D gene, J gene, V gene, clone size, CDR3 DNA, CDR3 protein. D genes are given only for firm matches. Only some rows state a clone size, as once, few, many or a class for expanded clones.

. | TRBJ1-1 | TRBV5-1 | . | TGCGCCAGCAGCTTAGGAGGGCCGAACACTGAAGCTTTCTTT | CASSLGGPNTEAFF
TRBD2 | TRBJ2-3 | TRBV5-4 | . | TGTGCCAGCAGCTTAAGCAGATCTAGCGGGTCTACAGATACGCAGTATTTT | CASSLSRSSGSTDTQYF
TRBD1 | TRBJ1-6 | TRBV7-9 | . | TGTGCCAGCAGCCTACTTTCCGGGACAGGGAATTCACCCCTCCACTTT | CASSLLSGTGNSPLHF
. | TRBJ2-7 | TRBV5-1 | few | TGCGCCAGCAGCTTCGACAGCTACGAGCAGTACTTC | CASSFDSYEQYF
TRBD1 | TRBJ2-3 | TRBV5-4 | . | TGTGCCAGCAGCTTGGGACAGGGGATGGATACGCAGTATTTT | CASSLGQGMDTQYF
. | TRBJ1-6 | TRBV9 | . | TGTGCCAGCAGCTCCCACCCCCTAGAGTCACCCCTCCACTTT | CASSSHPLESPLHF
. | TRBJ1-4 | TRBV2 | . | TGTGCCAGCAGTGAATTCAGGCCATCAACTAATGAAAAACTGTTTTTT | CASSEFRPSTNEKLFF
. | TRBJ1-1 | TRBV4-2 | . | TGTGCCAGCAGCCAAGCCTCAGGGGAGGGAACTGAAGCTTTCTTT | CASSQASGEGTEAFF
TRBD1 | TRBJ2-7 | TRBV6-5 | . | TGTGCCAGCAGGACAGGGGGCGCTCCCTGGGAGCAGTACTTC | CASRTGGAPWEQYF
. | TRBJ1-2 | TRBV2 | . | TGTGCCAGCAGTGATGAGTTTAACTATGGCTACACCTTC | CASSDEFNYGYTF
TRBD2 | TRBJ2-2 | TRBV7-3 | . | TGTGCCAGCAGCCCCGGACTAGCGGGGACCGGGGAGCTGTTTTTT | CASSPGLAGTGELFF
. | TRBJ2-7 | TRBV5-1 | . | TGCGCCAGCAGTGGAGGCGAGCAGTACTTC | CASSGGEQYF
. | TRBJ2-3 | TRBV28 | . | TGTGCCAGCAGCCGCCTCATGTCCCTTGGCGGAGATACGCAGTATTTT | CASSRLMSLGGDTQYF
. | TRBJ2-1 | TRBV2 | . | TGTGCCAGCAGATCAAAATACAATGAGCAGTTCTTC | CASRSKYNEQFF
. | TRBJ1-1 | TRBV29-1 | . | TGCAGCGTTGCGGGGATAGCGGTGAACACTGAAGCTTTCTTT | CSVAGIAVNTEAFF
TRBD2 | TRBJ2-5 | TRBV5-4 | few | TGTGCCAGCAGCTTGGCGGGAGGGATGGAGACCCAGTACTTC | CASSLAGGMETQYF
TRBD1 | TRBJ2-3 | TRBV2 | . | TGTGCCAGCACACTTGATACAGGGGGTGCTGATACGCAGTATTTT | CASTLDTGGADTQYF
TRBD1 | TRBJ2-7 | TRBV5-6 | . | TGTGCCAGCAGTTTCCACACCGGGACAGATGCCTACGAGCAGTACTTC | CASSFHTGTDAYEQYF
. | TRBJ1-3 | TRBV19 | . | TGTGCCAGTAGGACAGTTCGAAACACCATATATTTT | CASRTVRNTIYF
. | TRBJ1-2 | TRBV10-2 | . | TGCGCCAGCAACCCTGAGGGTCTCCTAACCTATGGCTACACCTTC | CASNPEGLLTYGYTF
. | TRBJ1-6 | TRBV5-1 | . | TGCGCCAGCAGCTTGGGGCCAGGCGAAAATTCACCCCTCCACTTT | CASSLGPGENSPLHF
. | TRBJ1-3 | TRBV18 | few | TGTGCCAGCTCCACTGGGCCCGATCTCCACTCTGGAAACACCATATATTTT | CASSTGPDLHSGNTIYF
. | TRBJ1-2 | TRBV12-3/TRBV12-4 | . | TGTGCCAGCAGTCGGGACATACTCTATGGCTACACCTTC | CASSRDILYGYTF
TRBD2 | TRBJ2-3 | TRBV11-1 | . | TGTGCCAGCAGCTTAAAGCGGGGGGGCCTCACAGATACGCAGTATTTT | CASSLKRGGLTDTQYF
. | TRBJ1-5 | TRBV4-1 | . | TGCGCCAGCAGCCAAGAATGGGCCAGGGGATTTCAGCCCCAGCATTTT | CASSQEWARGFQPQHF
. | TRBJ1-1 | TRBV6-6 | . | TGTGCCAGCAGAAATACAGGGAGCACTGAAGCTTTCTTT | CASRNTGSTEAFF
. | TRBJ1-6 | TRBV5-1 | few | TGCGCCAGCAGCCCAGGGGCACCACCCCTCCACTTT | CASSPGAPPLHF
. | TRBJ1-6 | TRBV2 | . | TGTGCCAGCAGTCTCTCCTATAATTCACCCCTCCACTTT | CASSLSYNSPLHF
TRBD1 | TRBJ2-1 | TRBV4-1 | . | TGCGCCAGCAGATCGACAGGGGTCTCCTACAATGAGCAGTTCTTC | CASRSTGVSYNEQFF
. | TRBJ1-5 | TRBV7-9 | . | TGTGCCAGCAGCTTAGAGGGGGGCAATCAGCCCCAGCATTTT | CASSLEGGNQPQHF
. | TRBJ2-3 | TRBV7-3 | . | TGTGCCAGCAGCTCCCGGACTAGCACAGATACGCAGTATTTT | CASSSRTSTDTQYF
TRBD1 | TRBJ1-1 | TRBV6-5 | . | TGTGCCAGCCGGGCAGGGGGCACTGAAGCTTTCTTT | CASRAGGTEAFF
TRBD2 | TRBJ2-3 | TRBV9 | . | TGTGCCAGCAGCGTACGACTAGCGGTAGATACGCAGTATTTT | CASSVRLAVDTQYF
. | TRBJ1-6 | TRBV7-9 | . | TGTGCCGCCGGGGTGGGCGTCTTGAATTCACCCCTCCACTTT | CAAGVGVLNSPLHF
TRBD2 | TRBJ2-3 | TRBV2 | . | TGTGCCAGCAGTGAAGCGCTTCGCAGGGAGGGAGATACGCAGTATTTT | CASSEALRREGDTQYF
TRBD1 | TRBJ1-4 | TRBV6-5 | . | TGTGCCAGCAGTTACGGACAGGAGGGATATGAAAAACTGTTTTTT | CASSYGQEGYEKLFF
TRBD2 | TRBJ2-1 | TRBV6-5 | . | TGTGCCAGCAGTTACTCCGGACCGGGGGGTTACAATGAGCAGTTCTTC | CASSYSGPGGYNEQFF